This T cell receptor beta chain was sequenced for a study of T cells in Graves' hyperthyroidism and ophthalmopathy. General study results and limits: Most expanded thyroid clonotypes above 0.001 also appeared in blood.

Patients having uncontrolled infection, another autoimmune disease, pregnancy or lactation were not included. Used for diagnoses were clinical symptoms, serum thyroxine and TRAb, thyroid ultrasound and orbital computed tomography. Blood dates from first hyperthyroidism diagnosis, before any ophthalmopathy symptoms. There are 19 residues in the CDR3. Germline lookup yields CDR1 LNHDA and CDR2 SQIVND (reference sequence). Trimming shortened V by 2 bases and J by 2 bases, and 22 bases separated the two germline ends. RNA transcripts gave rise to amplified TCR beta CDR3 regions. During a first-round RT-PCR of the TCR CDR3, the HTBI primer set was used. TCRdb re-called the multiplex PCR reads with MiXCR, one entry per CDR3 protein. The sample consists of fewer than 200,000 distinct CDR3 sequences, over 7.5% of them appearing once. This clonotype was detected many times. Antigen specificity is unknown.

The rearrangement uses TRBV19 and TRBJ1-5; the D gene is possibly TRBD1 (5 bases). This TCR came from a woman aged 18-29 years with Graves' hyperthyroidism that later progressed to Graves' ophthalmopathy. Sequencing was carried out using blood. CDR3 nucleotide sequence: TGTGCCAGTAGTATACGTTCGACGGGGGTAAGATGGGGCAATCAGCCCCAGCATTTT. It translates to CASSIRSTGVRWGNQPQHF.